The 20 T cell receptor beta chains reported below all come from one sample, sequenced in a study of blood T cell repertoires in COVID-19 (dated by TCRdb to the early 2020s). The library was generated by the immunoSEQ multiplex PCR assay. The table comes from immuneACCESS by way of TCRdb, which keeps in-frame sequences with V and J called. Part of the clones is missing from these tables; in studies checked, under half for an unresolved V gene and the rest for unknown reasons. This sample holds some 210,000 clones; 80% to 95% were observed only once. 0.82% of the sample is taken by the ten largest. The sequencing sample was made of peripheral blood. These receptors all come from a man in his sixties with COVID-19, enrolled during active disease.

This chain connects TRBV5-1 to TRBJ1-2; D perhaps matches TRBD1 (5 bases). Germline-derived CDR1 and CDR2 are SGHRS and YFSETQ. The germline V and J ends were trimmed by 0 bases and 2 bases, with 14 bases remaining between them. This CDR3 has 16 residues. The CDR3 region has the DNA TGCGCCAGCAGCTTGGCCGGGGGACGGATAAACTATGGCTACACCTTC. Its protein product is CASSLAGGRINYGYTF.

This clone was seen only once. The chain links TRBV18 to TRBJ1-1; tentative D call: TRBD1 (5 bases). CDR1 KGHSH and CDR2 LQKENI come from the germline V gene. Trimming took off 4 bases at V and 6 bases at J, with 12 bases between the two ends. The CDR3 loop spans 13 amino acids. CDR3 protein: CASSQDIGAEAFF. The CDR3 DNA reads TGTGCCAGCTCACAGGACATTGGCGCTGAAGCTTTCTTT. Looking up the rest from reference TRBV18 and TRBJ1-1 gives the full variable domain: NAGVMQNPRHLVRRRGQEARLRCSPMKGHSHVYWYRQLPEEGLKFMVYLQKENIIDESGMPKERFSAEFPKEGPSILRIQQVVRGDSAAYFCASSQDIGAEAFFGQGTRLTVV.

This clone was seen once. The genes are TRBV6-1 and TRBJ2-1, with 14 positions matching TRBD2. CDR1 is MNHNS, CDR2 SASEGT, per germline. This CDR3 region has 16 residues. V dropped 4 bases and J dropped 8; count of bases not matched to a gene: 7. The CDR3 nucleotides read TGTGCCAGCAGTGGAATTGGACTAGCGGGAGGCGATGAGCAGTTCTTC. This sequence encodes CASSGIGLAGGDEQFF.

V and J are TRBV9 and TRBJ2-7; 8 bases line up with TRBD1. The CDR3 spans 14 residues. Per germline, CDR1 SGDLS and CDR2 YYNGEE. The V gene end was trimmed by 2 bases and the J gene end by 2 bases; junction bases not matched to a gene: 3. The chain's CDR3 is CASSVRDRPYEQYF. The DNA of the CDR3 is TGTGCCAGCAGCGTCCGGGACAGGCCCTACGAGCAGTACTTC.

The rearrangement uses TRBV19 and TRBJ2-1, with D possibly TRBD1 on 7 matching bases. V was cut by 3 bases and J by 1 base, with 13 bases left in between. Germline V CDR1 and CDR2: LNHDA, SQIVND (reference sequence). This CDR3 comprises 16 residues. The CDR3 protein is CASSIKGAGSYNEQFF. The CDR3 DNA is TGTGCCAGTAGTATCAAGGGGGCGGGATCCTACAATGAGCAGTTCTTC.

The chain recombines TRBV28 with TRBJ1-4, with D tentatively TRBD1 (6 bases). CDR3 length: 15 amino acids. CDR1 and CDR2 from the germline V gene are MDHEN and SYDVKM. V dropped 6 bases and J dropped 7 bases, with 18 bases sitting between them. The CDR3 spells CASSELGGGIEKLFF. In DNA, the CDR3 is TGTGCCAGCAGCGAGTTAGGGGGGGGCATTGAAAAACTGTTTTTT.

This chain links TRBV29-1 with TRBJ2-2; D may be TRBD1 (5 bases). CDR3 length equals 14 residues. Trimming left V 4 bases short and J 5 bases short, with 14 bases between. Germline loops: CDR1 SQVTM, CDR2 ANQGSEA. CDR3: CSVGRAGNTGELFF. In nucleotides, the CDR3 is TGCAGCGTTGGCAGGGCAGGGAATACCGGGGAGCTGTTTTTT.

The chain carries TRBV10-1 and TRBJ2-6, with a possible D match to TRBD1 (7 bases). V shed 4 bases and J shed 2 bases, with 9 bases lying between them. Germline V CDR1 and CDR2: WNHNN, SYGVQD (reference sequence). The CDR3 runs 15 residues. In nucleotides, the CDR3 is TGCGCCAGCAGTGGCGGGACAGCTGGGGCCAACGTCCTGACTTTC. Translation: CASSGGTAGANVLTF.

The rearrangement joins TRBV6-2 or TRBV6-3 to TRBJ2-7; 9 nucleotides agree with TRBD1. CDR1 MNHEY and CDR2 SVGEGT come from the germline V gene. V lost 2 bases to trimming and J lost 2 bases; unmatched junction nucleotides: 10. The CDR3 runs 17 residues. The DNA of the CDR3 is TGTGCCAGCAGTTACCCAACTACAGGGGGCCCCCCCTACGAGCAGTACTTC. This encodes CASSYPTTGGPPYEQYF.

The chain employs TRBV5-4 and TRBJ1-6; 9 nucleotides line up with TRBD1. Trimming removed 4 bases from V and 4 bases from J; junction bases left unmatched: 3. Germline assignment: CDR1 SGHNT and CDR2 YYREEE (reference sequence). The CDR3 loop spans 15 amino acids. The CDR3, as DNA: TGTGCCAGCAGCCAGACAGGGGGATATAATTCACCCCTCCACTTT. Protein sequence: CASSQTGGYNSPLHF.

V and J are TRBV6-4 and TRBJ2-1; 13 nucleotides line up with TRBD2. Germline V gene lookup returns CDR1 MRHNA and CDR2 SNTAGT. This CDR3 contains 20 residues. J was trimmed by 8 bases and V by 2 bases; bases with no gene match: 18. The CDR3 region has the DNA TGTGCCAGCAGTGACCCCAGGCAACTGTCCGGGACTAGCGGGACCGATGAGCAGTTCTTC. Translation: CASSDPRQLSGTSGTDEQFF.

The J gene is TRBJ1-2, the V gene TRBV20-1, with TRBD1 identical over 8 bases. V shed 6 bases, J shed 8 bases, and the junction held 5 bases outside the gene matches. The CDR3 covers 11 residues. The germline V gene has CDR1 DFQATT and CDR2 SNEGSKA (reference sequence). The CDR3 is CSARTGTGYTF. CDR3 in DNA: TGCAGTGCCAGGACAGGGACGGGCTACACCTTC.

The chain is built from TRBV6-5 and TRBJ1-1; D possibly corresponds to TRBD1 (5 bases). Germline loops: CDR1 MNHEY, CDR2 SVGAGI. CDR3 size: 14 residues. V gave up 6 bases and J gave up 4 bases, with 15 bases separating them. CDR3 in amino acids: CASSSWGDGTEAFF. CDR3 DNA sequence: TGTGCCAGCAGCTCTTGGGGGGACGGCACTGAAGCTTTCTTT.

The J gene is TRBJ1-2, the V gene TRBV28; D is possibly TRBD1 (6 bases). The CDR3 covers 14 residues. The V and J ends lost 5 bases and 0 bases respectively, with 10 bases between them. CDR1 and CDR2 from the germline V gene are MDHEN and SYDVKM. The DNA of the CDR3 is TGTGCCAGCAGTCAGGGGATTCCTAACTATGGCTACACCTTC. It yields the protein CASSQGIPNYGYTF.

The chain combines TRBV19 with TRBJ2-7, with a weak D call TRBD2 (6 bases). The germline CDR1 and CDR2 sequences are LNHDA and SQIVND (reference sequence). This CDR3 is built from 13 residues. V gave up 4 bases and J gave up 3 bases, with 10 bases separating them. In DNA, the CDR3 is TGTGCCAGTAGTAGGGGACTCGGCTACGAGCAGTACTTC. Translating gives CASSRGLGYEQYF.

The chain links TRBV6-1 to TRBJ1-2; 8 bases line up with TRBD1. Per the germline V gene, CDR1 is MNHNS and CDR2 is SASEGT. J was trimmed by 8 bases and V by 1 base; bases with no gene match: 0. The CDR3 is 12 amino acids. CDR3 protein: CASSEGTGGYTF. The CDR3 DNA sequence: TGTGCCAGCAGTGAAGGGACAGGGGGCTACACCTTC.

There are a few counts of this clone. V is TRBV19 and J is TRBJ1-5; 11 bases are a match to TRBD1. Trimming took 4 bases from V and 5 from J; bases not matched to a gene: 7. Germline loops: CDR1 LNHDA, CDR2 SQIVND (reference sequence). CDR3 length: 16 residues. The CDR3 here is CASSTNRDRGYQPQHF. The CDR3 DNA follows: TGTGCCAGTAGTACCAACCGGGACAGGGGGTATCAGCCCCAGCATTTT.

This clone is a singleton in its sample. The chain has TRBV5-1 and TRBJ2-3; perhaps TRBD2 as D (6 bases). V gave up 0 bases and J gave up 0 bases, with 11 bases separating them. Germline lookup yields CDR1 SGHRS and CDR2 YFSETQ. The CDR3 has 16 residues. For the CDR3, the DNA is TGCGCCAGCAGCTTGGGCGGGGTGACTAGCACAGATACGCAGTATTTT. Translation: CASSLGGVTSTDTQYF.

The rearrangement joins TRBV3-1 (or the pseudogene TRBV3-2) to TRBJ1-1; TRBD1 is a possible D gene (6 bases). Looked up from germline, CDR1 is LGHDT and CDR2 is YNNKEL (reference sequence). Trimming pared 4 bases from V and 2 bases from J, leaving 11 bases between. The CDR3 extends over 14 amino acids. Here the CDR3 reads CASSLNRVNTEAFF. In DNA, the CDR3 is TGTGCCAGCAGCCTGAACAGGGTTAACACTGAAGCTTTCTTT.

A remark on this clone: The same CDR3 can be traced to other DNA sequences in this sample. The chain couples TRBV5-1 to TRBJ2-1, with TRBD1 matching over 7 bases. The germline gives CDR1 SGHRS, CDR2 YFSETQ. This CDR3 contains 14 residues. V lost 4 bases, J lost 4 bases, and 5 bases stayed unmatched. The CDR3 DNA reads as TGCGCCAGCAGCGCAGGGACAGCTTACAATGAGCAGTTCTTC. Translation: CASSAGTAYNEQFF.